This T cell receptor beta chain was retrieved from a study of blood T cell repertoires in COVID-19. Libraries were prepared by immunoSEQ multiplex PCR; TCRdb keeps only in-frame clonotypes and omits some of them. The data contain about 85,000 clones, about nine tenths of them singletons. Germline assignment: CDR1 MGHRA and CDR2 YSYEKL. V was shortened by 4 bases and J by 3 bases, with 15 bases between the two germline ends. The CDR3 covers 15 residues. Sequences were obtained from peripheral blood. The gene calls are TRBV4-1 and TRBJ2-5; tentatively, D is TRBD1 (5 bases). The sequence was obtained from a man in his forties or fifties with acute or convalescent COVID-19. CDR3 sequence: CASSPTRVLEETQYF. The CDR3 nucleotides read TGCGCCAGCAGCCCCACCAGGGTTTTAGAAGAGACCCAGTACTTC.